The 21 T cell receptor beta chains below were found in one sample sequenced in a study of blood T cell repertoires in COVID-19. Generated by immunoSEQ multiplex PCR, the TCRdb table keeps only in-frame clones and is missing some. The table has 50,000 to 75,000 clones, 75% to 95% seen once. Sequences were obtained from peripheral blood. These receptors were taken from a human donor in a cohort sampled during active COVID-19.

V is TRBV9 and J is TRBJ2-1; the D is unclear. Trimming left V 3 bases short and J 5 bases short, with 9 bases between. The CDR3 contains 13 residues. Germline V CDR1 and CDR2: SGDLS, YYNGEE. The CDR3 DNA sequence: TGTGCCAGCAGCGGACAAATAAACAATGAGCAGTTCTTC. Translated: CASSGQINNEQFF.

The CDR3 region is CASSLNRGMGYGYTF. The CDR3 region has the DNA TGTGCCAGCAGTTTAAACAGGGGAATGGGATATGGCTACACCTTC. The chain recombines TRBV27 with TRBJ1-2, with 7 bases lining up with TRBD1. Trimming took 2 bases from V and 5 from J; bases not matched to a gene: 8. This CDR3 comprises 15 residues. The germline gives CDR1 MNHEY, CDR2 SMNVEV (reference sequence).

The chain links TRBV5-5 to TRBJ2-5; weak D call: TRBD2 (5 bases). Germline V gives CDR1 SGHKS, CDR2 YYEKEE (reference sequence). The CDR3 extends over 15 amino acids. The ends were cut back, 4 bases at V and 4 bases at J, with 17 bases in the middle. This chain's CDR3 is CASSASGTFTETQYF. CDR3 DNA sequence: TGTGCCAGCAGCGCGTCGGGAACGTTTACAGAGACCCAGTACTTC.

Concerning this clone: Compared with germline, one end of the junction differs, possibly owing to a read error. J is TRBJ2-7 and V is TRBV6-2 or TRBV6-3, with 8 bases aligning to TRBD1. The length of the CDR3 is 15 residues. Germline CDR1 and CDR2: MNHEY and SVGEGT. The CDR3 loop is CASSYGSTGGGNCLF. The CDR3 coding sequence is TGTGCCAGCAGTTACGGTTCTACAGGGGGAGGAAATTGCTTATTC.

In its sample, this clone was seen once. The rearrangement joins TRBV18 to TRBJ2-7; no firm D call. The V gene's germline CDR1 is KGHSH and CDR2 LQKENI. The CDR3 has 15 amino acids. The V gene lost 1 base and the J gene lost 3 bases, with 13 bases spanning the gap. The CDR3 DNA reads as TGTGCCAGCTCACCACGAAGGAGAGAGCGCTACGAGCAGTACTTC. Amino acid sequence: CASSPRRRERYEQYF.

The J gene is TRBJ2-7, the V gene TRBV6-5, with TRBD2 matching over 9 bases. V trimming: 0 bases; J trimming: 3 bases; junction bases outside the gene matches: 3. The CDR3 is 15 residues long. The germline V gene encodes CDR1 MNHEY and CDR2 SVGAGI. In nucleotides, the CDR3 is TGTGCCAGCAGTTACTCGCGACTAGCGGACTACGAGCAGTACTTC. It codes for CASSYSRLADYEQYF.

The CDR3 sequence: CASSLDFSLKEAFF. Here the CDR3 DNA reads TGTGCCAGCAGCTTGGATTTTAGCTTAAAAGAAGCTTTCTTT. This chain links TRBV5-5 with TRBJ1-1; D is undetermined. The CDR3 is 14 amino acids. Trimming cost V 0 bases and J 8 bases, with 14 bases left between them. Germline V gene lookup returns CDR1 SGHKS and CDR2 YYEKEE (reference sequence).

The rearrangement joins TRBV6-6 to TRBJ1-5, with 8 bases that match TRBD1. The CDR3 is 15 residues long. CDR1 is MNHNY and CDR2 is SVGAGI in the germline V gene (reference sequence). J lost 4 bases, V lost 5 bases, and 7 bases had no gene match. This CDR3 reads CASSPGGGYNQPQHF. As DNA, the CDR3 is TGTGCCAGCAGTCCAGGGGGCGGGTATAATCAGCCCCAGCATTTT.

The chain has TRBV4-3 and TRBJ2-5; a possible D gene is TRBD1 (5 bases). The length of the CDR3 is 15 residues. V lost 0 bases and J lost 6, with 14 bases in between. CDR1 and CDR2 from the germline V gene are LGHNA and YSLEER. The CDR3 spells CASSQDRSGWKTQYF. CDR3 in DNA: TGCGCCAGCAGCCAAGATAGATCAGGGTGGAAGACCCAGTACTTC.

CDR3 sequence reads: CATNRDPQETQYF. CDR3 in DNA: TGTGCCACTAACAGGGATCCCCAAGAGACCCAGTACTTC. The gene calls are TRBV28 and TRBJ2-5; tentatively, D is TRBD1 (6 bases). The CDR3 totals 13 residues. Germline V CDR1 and CDR2: MDHEN, SYDVKM. The V end lost 10 bases, the J end lost 1 base, and 13 bases lay between the germline ends. Full variable domain (outside the CDR3, taken from reference TRBV28 and TRBJ2-5): DVKVTQSSRYLVKRTGEKVFLECVQDMDHENMFWYRQDPGLGLRLIYFSYDVKMKEKGDIPEGYSVSREKKERFSLILESASTNQTSMYLCATNRDPQETQYFGPGTRLLVL.

V gene TRBV9 combines with J gene TRBJ1-2; D call uncertain. V lost 4 bases to trimming and J lost 6 bases, with 10 bases between them. Germline V gives CDR1 SGDLS, CDR2 YYNGEE. The CDR3 covers 12 residues. CDR3 nucleotides: TGTGCCAGCAGCAGGCAAACTAATGGCTACACCTTC. Translating gives CASSRQTNGYTF.

This chain joins TRBV5-1 and TRBJ2-5, with 11 bases identical to TRBD2. There are 16 residues in the CDR3. Looked up from germline, CDR1 is SGHRS and CDR2 is YFSETQ. V shed 4 bases and J 2 bases; nucleotides not matched to a gene: 7. CDR3 in DNA: TGCGCCAGCAGCCCTAGGGGACTAGCGGAGCAAGAGACCCAGTACTTC. Amino acid sequence: CASSPRGLAEQETQYF.

The chain links TRBV6-1 to TRBJ2-7; D might be TRBD2 (5 bases). With 2 bases removed from V and 6 bases from J, the gap between germline ends came to 8 bases. Germline lookup yields CDR1 MNHNS and CDR2 SASEGT. The length of the CDR3 is 12 residues. The CDR3 DNA reads TGTGCCAGCAGTGAAAGAGGGCGCGAGCAGTACTTC. It is translated as CASSERGREQYF.

This chain connects TRBV7-3 to TRBJ2-1, with TRBD2 identical over 15 bases. The trim removed 5 bases at V and 5 bases at J, leaving 16 bases unmatched. This CDR3 contains 20 residues. Germline values: CDR1 SGHTA, CDR2 FQGTGA. The CDR3 sequence is CASSPPGLAGGLHPHNEQFF. The CDR3 DNA sequence: TGTGCCAGCAGCCCACCGGGACTAGCGGGGGGACTCCACCCTCACAATGAGCAGTTCTTC.

The chain has TRBV27 and TRBJ2-3; D gene uncertain. Trimming shortened V by 6 bases and J by 6 bases, and 16 bases separated the two germline ends. Germline V gene lookup returns CDR1 MNHEY and CDR2 SMNVEV (reference sequence). CDR3 length: 14 amino acids. Written as DNA, the CDR3 is TGTGCCAGCAGATTTTGGGCCGTCCGGGATACGCAGTATTTT. The encoded protein is CASRFWAVRDTQYF.

V is TRBV18 and J is TRBJ2-4; D ambiguous. The CDR3 length is 14 residues. Germline V gives CDR1 KGHSH, CDR2 LQKENI. V dropped 8 bases and J dropped 7 bases, with 18 bases sitting between them. CDR3 coding DNA: TGTGCCAGCAGTGAGATCCCCCCCCCGAACATTCAGTACTTC. It encodes CASSEIPPPNIQYF. The entire variable domain, with the rest obtained from reference TRBV18 and TRBJ2-4, is as follows: NAGVMQNPRHLVRRRGQEARLRCSPMKGHSHVYWYRQLPEEGLKFMVYLQKENIIDESGMPKERFSAEFPKEGPSILRIQQVVRGDSAAYFCASSEIPPPNIQYFGAGTRLSVL.

This clone was detected only once. The genes are TRBV14 and TRBJ2-1; 9 nucleotides agree with TRBD2. The germline V gene has CDR1 SGHDN and CDR2 FVKESK. The junction had 7 bases not matched to a gene; V was cut back by 0 bases and J by 7 bases. CDR3 length: 16 amino acids. The CDR3 bases are TGTGCCAGCAGCCAAGAATGGACTAGCGTCAGGAATGAGCAGTTCTTC. Protein: CASSQEWTSVRNEQFF.

The chain recombines TRBV18 with TRBJ1-3; no firm D call. V was pared by 3 bases and J by 0 bases, with 12 bases between. CDR1 KGHSH and CDR2 LQKENI come from the germline V gene. This CDR3 is 16 amino acids long. The CDR3 protein is CASSPISGDSGNTIYF. Here the CDR3 DNA reads TGTGCCAGCTCACCTATATCCGGTGACTCTGGAAACACCATATATTTT.

The rearrangement uses TRBV28 and TRBJ1-2, with 8 bases fitting TRBD1. V trimming: 3 bases; J trimming: 6 bases; junction bases outside the gene matches: 6. The length of the CDR3 is 14 residues. CDR1 MDHEN and CDR2 SYDVKM come from the germline V gene. CDR3 amino acids: CASSFPGGANGYTF. The CDR3 bases are TGTGCCAGCAGTTTCCCAGGGGGCGCTAATGGCTACACCTTC.

The chain has TRBV19 and TRBJ1-3; maybe TRBD1 (6 bases). This CDR3 has 13 residues. With 4 bases removed from V and 3 bases from J, the gap between germline ends came to 7 bases. CDR1 LNHDA and CDR2 SQIVND come from the germline V gene (reference sequence). The CDR3 DNA reads TGTGCCAGTAGTACGACAGGTGGAAACACCATATATTTT. Its protein is CASSTTGGNTIYF.

The chain combines TRBV6-4 with TRBJ1-5; 7 nucleotides agree with TRBD1. With 4 bases clipped from V and 5 bases from J, the junction kept 8 bases outside the gene matches. The CDR3 has 15 amino acids. The germline CDR1 and CDR2 sequences are MRHNA and SNTAGT. The CDR3 here is CASSGADREHQPQHF. DNA for the CDR3: TGTGCCAGCAGTGGAGCAGACAGGGAACATCAGCCCCAGCATTTT.